This T cell receptor beta chain was captured in a study of CD8 T cells in ankylosing spondylitis. Regarding the study as a whole: For ankylosing spondylitis blood, a TCR beta motif of about eight highly homologous variants appeared characteristic.

V was pared by 7 bases and J by 1 base, with 10 bases between. Germline V CDR1 and CDR2: DFQATT, SNEGSKA (reference sequence). CDR3 length: 12 residues. This clonotype was counted between two and nine times. The antigen remains undetermined. Each CDR3 protein is one row after TCRdb ran MiXCR on the 5' RACE reads. This sample carries 470,000 or so distinct CDR3 sequences, 25% to 30% of them seen once, and the ten largest clones take about 0.9%. The origin of this receptor is a male donor with ankylosing spondylitis. Sequenced: blood, either unsorted or a sorted T cell fraction (not recorded which). This chain connects TRBV20-1 to TRBJ2-5, with a possible D match to TRBD2 (6 bases). The CDR3 region has the DNA TGCAGTGTACAGCGGGCCCAAGAGACCCAGTACTTC. It codes for CSVQRAQETQYF.